These T cell receptor beta chains were read from a single sample in a study of blood T cells in healthy people across ages. TCRdb reprocessed the 5' RACE reads with MiXCR, giving one entry per CDR3 protein. The sample carries roughly 1,800,000 distinct CDR3 sequences, just under 50% recorded once. The sequencing input was blood. The origin of the receptors is a woman aged 40 to 50 in good health. The CDR3 runs from the conserved cysteine through the conserved F or W. Fields, in order: V gene, J gene, clone size, D gene, CDR3 DNA, CDR3 protein. The D gene is left open where the match is weak. Expanded clones are given a class, and other clones once, few, many or no size at all.

TRBV10-3	TRBJ1-2	-	-	TGTGCCAGTAAAAAGGGGGAACCGGATGACTACACCTTC	CASKKGEPDDYTF
TRBV6-5	TRBJ2-3	few	-	TGTGCCAGCAGTTACGATGGAGATACGCAGTATTTT	CASSYDGDTQYF
TRBV20-1	TRBJ2-5	few	-	TGCAGTGCGGCGGGTCGGGGGGAGACCCAGTACTTC	CSAAGRGETQYF
TRBV12-3/TRBV12-4	TRBJ2-5	-	TRBD1	TGTGCCAGCAGTTTGGGACAGGGAGACGTGACCCAGTACTTC	CASSLGQGDVTQYF
TRBV20-1	TRBJ2-7	-	TRBD2	TGCAGTGCTAGAGGGTTCCTAGCGGGGGGCTACGAGCAGTACTTC	CSARGFLAGGYEQYF
TRBV5-1	TRBJ2-7	-	-	TGCGCCAGCAGCTTGGATCCCGATAAGTACTTC	CASSLDPDKYF
TRBV7-2	TRBJ2-5	-	-	TGTGCCAGCAGCTTAGCAGGGTACCGAGAGACCCAGTACTTC	CASSLAGYRETQYF
TRBV9	TRBJ2-7	-	TRBD2	TGTGCCAGCAGCCACGGACTAGCGGGGGGTGCTAGCTACGAGCAGTACTTC	CASSHGLAGGASYEQYF
TRBV6-1	TRBJ2-7	-	-	TGTGCCAGCAGTGAAGTAGGGCAGAGCTCCTACGAGCAGTACTTC	CASSEVGQSSYEQYF
TRBV2	TRBJ1-6	once	-	TGTGCCAGCAGCGAGGACAGCGCAATTTCTTCCTATAATTCACCCCTCCACTTT	CASSEDSAISSYNSPLHF
TRBV7-2	TRBJ1-6	-	-	TGTGCCAGCAGCCACATCGGGACGGTTAATAATTCACCCCTCCACTTT	CASSHIGTVNNSPLHF
TRBV6-4	TRBJ2-4	-	-	TGTGCCAGCAGCGCTGGCCCTGTAAGGGGTGAGCAGTACTTC	CASSAGPVRGEQYF
TRBV9	TRBJ2-1	few	TRBD1	TGTGCCAGCAGCGTGACGGGACAGATCAATGAGCAGTTCTTC	CASSVTGQINEQFF
TRBV6-7	TRBJ2-6	-	-	TGTGCCAGCAGTTACTCGAAGGGTGGGGCCAACGTCCTGACTTTC	CASSYSKGGANVLTF
TRBV12-3/TRBV12-4	TRBJ2-3	-	TRBD1	TGTGCCAGCAGCCTGCTACCGGGACAGGGGAGCACAGATACGCAGTATTTT	CASSLLPGQGSTDTQYF
TRBV3-1	TRBJ2-1	-	-	TGTGCCAGCAGCCAAAGGGCCACTAGCAGAAGCTCCTACAATGAGCAGTTCTTC	CASSQRATSRSSYNEQFF
TRBV9	TRBJ2-5	once	TRBD2	TGTGCCAGCAGCGTAGGGGGGACTAGGAGCAATGAGCAGTACTTC	CASSVGGTRSNEQYF
TRBV20-1	TRBJ1-2	-	TRBD1	TGCAGTGCCAAAACAGGGGCGATCGCCTATGGCTACACCTTC	CSAKTGAIAYGYTF
TRBV5-1	TRBJ2-7	-	-	TGCGCCAGCAGTCCCGGGGGCCTTAGCTTGACTTACGAGCAGTACTTC	CASSPGGLSLTYEQYF
TRBV20-1	TRBJ2-1	-	TRBD1	TGCAGTGCTAGAGCCGGTGACAGGGGGCGGGGTGAGCAGTTCTTC	CSARAGDRGRGEQFF
TRBV6-1	TRBJ1-5	-	TRBD1	TGTGCCAGCAGTCTTTACGGAATAGGACAGGGTGCTAAAAGTCAGCCCCAGCATTTT	CASSLYGIGQGAKSQPQHF
TRBV1	TRBJ1-2	-	-	TGCACCAGCTGTCCCCTAGCTAACTATGGCTACACCTTC	CTSCPLANYGYTF
TRBV4-1	TRBJ2-5	few	-	TGCGCCAGCAGCCAAAGCCCGGGACTTCCGCAAGAGACCCAGTACTTC	CASSQSPGLPQETQYF
TRBV19	TRBJ2-7	-	-	TGTGCCAGCGAAGGACAGTCCTACGAGCAGTACTTT	CASEGQSYEQYF
TRBV6-2/TRBV6-3	TRBJ1-2	-	-	TGTGCCAGCACCACGGGGGGAAATGGCTACACCTTC	CASTTGGNGYTF
TRBV29-1	TRBJ1-2	-	-	TGCAGCGTTGTATCTCTTGGCTACACCTTC	CSVVSLGYTF